The sequence of this T cell receptor (beta chain) was determined in a study of post-analysis software for immune sequencing data. Overall study: The courses of disease that were included comprised relapsing-remitting, secondary progressive and progressive-relapsing multiple sclerosis. General study results and limits: The study found significantly lower normalized Chao1 diversity in multiple sclerosis patients than in controls. TRBV segments more frequent in patients than in controls numbered five and included TRBV5-6, TRBV5-1 and TRBV20-1.

As to this clonotype: Its antigen is as yet unknown.

Germline loops: CDR1 SGHAT, CDR2 FQNNGV. The CDR3 length is 13 residues. V was cut by 0 bases and J by 9 bases, with 9 bases left in between. Presence of unique molecular identifiers characterized the TCR beta cDNA libraries. The authors obtained approximately 540,000 cDNA molecules from roughly 1.1 to 9.2 million T cells. TCRdb re-called the PCR reads through MiXCR, storing one row per CDR3 protein. The data show some 700,000 distinct CDR3 sequences, with 55% to 60% seen just once and approximately 11% held by the top ten. This chain links TRBV11-2 with TRBJ2-1; D gene unclear. Sequenced: blood. This TCR was recovered from a girl aged 2 to 10 with multiple sclerosis. The CDR3 loop is CASSLDVRVEQFF. The CDR3 coding sequence is TGTGCCAGCAGCTTAGATGTCCGGGTTGAGCAGTTCTTC.